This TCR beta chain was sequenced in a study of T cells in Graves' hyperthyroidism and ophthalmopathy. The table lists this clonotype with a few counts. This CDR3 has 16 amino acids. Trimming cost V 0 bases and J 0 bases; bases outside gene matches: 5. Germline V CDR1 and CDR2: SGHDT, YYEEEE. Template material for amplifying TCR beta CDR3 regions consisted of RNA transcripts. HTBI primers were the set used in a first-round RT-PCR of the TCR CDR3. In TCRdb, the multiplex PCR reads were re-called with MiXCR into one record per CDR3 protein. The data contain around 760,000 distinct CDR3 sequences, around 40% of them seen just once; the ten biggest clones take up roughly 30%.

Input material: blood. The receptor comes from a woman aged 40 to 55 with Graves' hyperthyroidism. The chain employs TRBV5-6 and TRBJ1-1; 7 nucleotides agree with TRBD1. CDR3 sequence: CASSLEDRRLNTEAFF. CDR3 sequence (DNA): TGTGCCAGCAGCTTGGAGGACAGGCGACTGAACACTGAAGCTTTCTTT. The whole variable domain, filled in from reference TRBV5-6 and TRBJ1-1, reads DAGVTQSPTHLIKTRGQQVTLRCSPKSGHDTVSWYQQALGQGPQFIFQYYEEEERQRGNFPDRFSGHQFPNYSSELNVNALLLGDSALYLCASSLEDRRLNTEAFFGQGTRLTVV.